This TCR beta chain was identified in a study of T cell changes during pregnancy in multiple sclerosis. TCRdb's copy holds only in-frame clones and misses some; the assay was immunoSEQ multiplex PCR. The sample lists around 100,000 clones, roughly 92% occurring once. Germline assignment: CDR1 MDHEN and CDR2 SYDVKM. The V and J ends lost 5 bases and 9 bases respectively, with 22 bases between them. The CDR3 covers 15 residues. The sequence was collected from a female donor with multiple sclerosis, enrolled in a pregnancy study. V gene TRBV28 combines with J gene TRBJ1-2, with D tentatively TRBD1 (6 bases). The starting material was peripheral blood, obtained after pregnancy. CDR3 coding DNA: TGTGCCAGCAGTCTCTCCGGGCTGGGGGCGCGGAGCTACACCTTC. Translation: CASSLSGLGARSYTF.